This T cell receptor beta chain stems from a study of blood T cell repertoires in COVID-19. Study information: Acute and convalescent COVID-19 samples came from the United States, Italy and Spain.

V lost 1 base, J lost 8 bases, and 7 bases stayed unmatched. Germline V lookup: CDR1 GTSNPN, CDR2 SVGIG (reference sequence). The CDR3 consists of 15 residues. Repertoires were generated with immunoSEQ multiplex PCR, while TCRdb's copy carries only in-frame clones and drops some. The data hold 200,000 to 250,000 clones, with under 90% observed a single time. Source material: peripheral blood. The chain has TRBV30 and TRBJ1-6; 8 nucleotides align to TRBD1. This sequence originates from a woman aged 80 or over with active or convalescent COVID-19. The CDR3 region is CAWSARTGNYSPLHF. CDR3 nucleotide sequence: TGTGCCTGGAGTGCCCGGACAGGGAATTATTCACCCCTCCACTTT.